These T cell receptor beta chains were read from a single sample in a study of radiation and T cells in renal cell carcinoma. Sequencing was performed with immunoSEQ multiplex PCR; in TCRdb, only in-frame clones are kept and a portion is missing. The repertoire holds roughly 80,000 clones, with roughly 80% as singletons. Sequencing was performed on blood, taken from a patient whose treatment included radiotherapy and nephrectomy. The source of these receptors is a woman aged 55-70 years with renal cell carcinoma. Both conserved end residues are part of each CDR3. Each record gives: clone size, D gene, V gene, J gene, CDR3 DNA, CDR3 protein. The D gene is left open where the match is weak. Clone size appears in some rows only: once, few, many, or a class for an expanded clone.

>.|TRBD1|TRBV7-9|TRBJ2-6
TGTGCCAGCAGCTCGCCAGGGGGCCGCTCTGGGGCCAACGTCCTGACTTTC
CASSSPGGRSGANVLTF
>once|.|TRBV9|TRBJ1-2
TGTGCCAGCAGCGTAGAGGGCAGGAGTGGCTATGGCTACACCTTC
CASSVEGRSGYGYTF
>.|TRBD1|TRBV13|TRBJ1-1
TGTGCCAGCACAAACAGGGGGTACACTGAAGCTTTCTTT
CASTNRGYTEAFF
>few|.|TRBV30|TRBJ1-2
TGTGCCTGGAGTCAGCTAGTGCCAGGGTGGTATGGCTACACCTTC
CAWSQLVPGWYGYTF
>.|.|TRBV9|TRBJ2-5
TGTGCCAGCAGCCTATTCGGGGGGCTTAACCAAGAGACCCAGTACTTC
CASSLFGGLNQETQYF
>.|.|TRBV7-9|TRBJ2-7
TGTGCCAGCAGCGGCGGGACAACGACCTACGAGCAGTACTTC
CASSGGTTTYEQYF
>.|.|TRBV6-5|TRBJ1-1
TGTGCCAGCAGTTATGGGGGGCGGTCGGCTTTCTTT
CASSYGGRSAFF
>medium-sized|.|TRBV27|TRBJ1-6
TGTGCCAGCAGTCCGGACAGCAATTCACCCCTCCACTTT
CASSPDSNSPLHF
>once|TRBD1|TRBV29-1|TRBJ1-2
TGCAGCGCCGGGACAGGGGAAGGGATTGAGTATGGCTACACCTTC
CSAGTGEGIEYGYTF
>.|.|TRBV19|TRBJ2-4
TGTGCCAGTAGTATAGACATGGTCGGCTTAGCCAAAAACATTCAGTACTTC
CASSIDMVGLAKNIQYF
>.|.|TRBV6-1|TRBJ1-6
TGTGCCAGCAGTGGGCGCTCCTATAATTCACCCCTCCACTTT
CASSGRSYNSPLHF
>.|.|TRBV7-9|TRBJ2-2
TGTGCCAGCAGCTTTAAGACACCTTCCACCGGGGAGCTGTTTTTT
CASSFKTPSTGELFF
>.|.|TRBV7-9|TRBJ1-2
TGTGCCAGCAGCTTCTGGACCGGGACGGACGGACAGAGTGGAGGCTACACCTTC
CASSFWTGTDGQSGGYTF
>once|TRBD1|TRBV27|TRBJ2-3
TGTGCCAGCAGGGCCGGACAGGGGGCGGAAGATACGCAGTATTTT
CASRAGQGAEDTQYF
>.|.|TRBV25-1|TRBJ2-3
TGTGCCAGCAGTGAATCAGGCGGGTGGGGTCCCACAGATACGCAGTATTTT
CASSESGGWGPTDTQYF
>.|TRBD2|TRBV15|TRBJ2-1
TGTGCCACCAGCAGCCGACTAGCGGGAACTGAGCAGTTCTTC
CATSSRLAGTEQFF
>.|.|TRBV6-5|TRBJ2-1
TGTGCCAGCAGTTCGACCGGACCCTCCTACAATGAGCAGTTCTTC
CASSSTGPSYNEQFF
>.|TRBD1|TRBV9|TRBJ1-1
TGTGCCAGCAGCGTTAGACAGGGGAACACTGAAGCTTTCTTT
CASSVRQGNTEAFF
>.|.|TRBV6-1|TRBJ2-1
TGTGCCAGCAAAGACAACTTTGCGGTGGATGAGCAGTTCTTC
CASKDNFAVDEQFF
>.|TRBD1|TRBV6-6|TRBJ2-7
TGTGCCAGCAGACTGGGACAGGGGCCTAGCTCCTACGAGCAGTACTTC
CASRLGQGPSSYEQYF